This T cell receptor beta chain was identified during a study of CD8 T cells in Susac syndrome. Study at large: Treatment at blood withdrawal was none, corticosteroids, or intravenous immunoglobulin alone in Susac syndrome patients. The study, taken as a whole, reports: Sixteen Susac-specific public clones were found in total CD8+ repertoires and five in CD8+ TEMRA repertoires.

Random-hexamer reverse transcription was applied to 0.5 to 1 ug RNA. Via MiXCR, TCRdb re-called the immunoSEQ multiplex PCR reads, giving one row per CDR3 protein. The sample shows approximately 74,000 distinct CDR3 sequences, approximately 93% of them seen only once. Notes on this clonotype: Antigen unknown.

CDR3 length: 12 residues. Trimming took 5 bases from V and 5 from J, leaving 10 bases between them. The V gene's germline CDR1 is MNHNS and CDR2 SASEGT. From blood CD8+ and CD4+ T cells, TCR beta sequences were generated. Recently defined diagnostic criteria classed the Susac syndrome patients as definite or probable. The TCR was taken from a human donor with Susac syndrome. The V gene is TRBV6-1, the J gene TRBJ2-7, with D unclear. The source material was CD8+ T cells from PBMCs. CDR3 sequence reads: CASSLHLDEQYF. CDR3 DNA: TGTGCCAGCAGTCTACACCTAGACGAGCAGTACTTC.